This TCR beta chain came from a study of T-cell memory formation after mild COVID-19. J was trimmed by 4 bases and V by 2 bases; bases with no gene match: 7. This CDR3 spans 15 amino acids. Germline values: CDR1 SGDLS, CDR2 YYNGEE. Researchers used 5'RACE with constant-segment primers to make TCR alpha and TCR beta cDNA libraries that carry sample barcodes and UMIs. TCRdb passed the 5' RACE reads through MiXCR, listing each CDR3 protein once. The sample contains over 450,000 distinct CDR3 sequences, around 21% of which appear only once. This clonotype appeared a few times. The clonotype comes from an adult woman who had mild COVID-19 (a few samples of this study predate the infection). Cell type and time point are not known. J is TRBJ2-7 and V is TRBV9; 9 bases fit TRBD1. The sample consisted of PBMCs or a T cell subset sorted from them (not recorded which). CDR3 nucleotide sequence: TGTGCCAGCAGCGTCGGACAGGGGAAAGTATACGAGCAGTACTTC. The encoded protein is CASSVGQGKVYEQYF.